These 20 T cell receptor beta chains share one sample of origin, sequenced in a study of blood T cell repertoires in COVID-19. Data came from immunoSEQ multiplex PCR; TCRdb stores just in-frame clones and leaves some out. The sample contains roughly 230,000 clones, 82% of which appear only once. Input material: PBMCs or T cells enriched from blood (not recorded which). These TCRs come from a woman aged 55-70 years who had recovered from COVID-19.

The rearrangement links TRBV7-8 to TRBJ2-2; 12 bases are shared with TRBD2. CDR1 and CDR2 (germline): SGHVS, FQNEAQ. Trimming removed 2 bases from V and 2 bases from J; junction bases left unmatched: 12. CDR3 length equals 20 residues. The CDR3 region is CASSLRASGGAVINTGELFF. The CDR3 bases are TGTGCCAGCAGCTTAAGGGCTAGCGGGGGGGCCGTGATAAACACCGGGGAGCTGTTTTTT.

This clone has a handful of counts. The J gene is TRBJ1-3, the V gene TRBV28, with TRBD1 matching over 8 bases. The J segment lost 0 bases and the V segment lost 3 bases, leaving 1 base of the junction unmatched. Germline-derived CDR1 and CDR2 are MDHEN and SYDVKM. This CDR3 region has 15 residues. CDR3 nucleotide sequence: TGTGCCAGCAGTTTGGGGACAGGCTCTGGAAACACCATATATTTT. It encodes CASSLGTGSGNTIYF.

This clone was counted once. The V gene is TRBV7-9, the J gene TRBJ1-2; 9 bases line up with TRBD1. The trim removed 3 bases at V and 6 bases at J, leaving 8 bases unmatched. The CDR3 runs 15 residues. Per germline, CDR1 SEHNR and CDR2 FQNEAQ (reference sequence). This CDR3 is CASSFDGTGLDGYTF. The CDR3 coding sequence is TGTGCCAGCAGCTTCGACGGGACAGGGTTGGATGGCTACACCTTC.

CDR3 loop: CASSFVNMNTEAFF. Here the CDR3 DNA reads TGCGCCAGCAGCTTTGTGAACATGAACACTGAAGCTTTCTTT. J is TRBJ1-1 and V is TRBV5-1; no definite D call. The CDR3 has 14 residues. The V end was cut by 2 bases, the J end by 0 bases, with 8 bases between. CDR1 SGHRS and CDR2 YFSETQ come from the germline V gene.

The chain is built from TRBV11-2 and TRBJ1-6, with 7 bases fitting TRBD1. Unmatched junction bases numbered 7, after V lost 7 bases and J lost 13 bases. The germline V gene encodes CDR1 SGHAT and CDR2 FQNNGV. The CDR3 is made up of 12 amino acids. DNA for the CDR3: TGTGCCAGCACCCAAACAGGGGCTCCCCTCCACTTT. Encoded protein: CASTQTGAPLHF.

The rearrangement links TRBV7-9 to TRBJ1-2; D is ambiguous. Germline V CDR1 and CDR2: SEHNR, FQNEAQ (reference sequence). Trimming took 5 bases from V and 0 from J, leaving 13 bases between them. The CDR3 is 15 residues long. The CDR3 bases are TGTGCCAGCAGCCCAGCAGGCTCTCCTAACTATGGCTACACCTTC. Residues: CASSPAGSPNYGYTF.

This chain joins TRBV27 and TRBJ2-2, with a tentative D call TRBD1 (6 bases). The V gene's germline CDR1 is MNHEY and CDR2 SMNVEV (reference sequence). This CDR3 contains 16 residues. Deletions cut 9 bases from V and 5 bases from J, with 22 bases between. This CDR3 reads CASKDTRTAWTGELFF. As DNA, the CDR3 is TGTGCCAGTAAAGATACTAGGACAGCTTGGACCGGGGAGCTGTTTTTT.

This clone was picked up a small number of times. The chain carries TRBV11-2 and TRBJ1-2, with 7 nucleotides matching TRBD1. The germline V gene encodes CDR1 SGHAT and CDR2 FQNNGV. The CDR3 consists of 14 residues. Unmatched junction bases numbered 8, after V lost 5 bases and J lost 5 bases. This CDR3 reads CASSPSGQIYGYTF. The CDR3 bases are TGTGCCAGCAGCCCGTCGGGACAGATATATGGCTACACCTTC.

The rearrangement joins TRBV4-3 to TRBJ1-1; TRBD1 matches at 9 bases. This CDR3 is built from 14 residues. Per the germline V gene, CDR1 is LGHNA and CDR2 is YSLEER. The V and J ends lost 3 bases and 4 bases, in that order; junction bases with no gene match: 3. The CDR3 nucleotides read TGCGCCAGCAGCCAGGGACAGGGCGGCACTGAAGCTTTCTTT. This codes for CASSQGQGGTEAFF.

The J gene is TRBJ1-2, the V gene TRBV5-8; possibly TRBD1 for D (5 bases). The germline CDR1 and CDR2 sequences are SGHTS and YDEGEE. The V gene lost 4 bases and the J gene lost 7 bases, with 17 bases spanning the gap. This CDR3 is 14 amino acids long. As DNA, the CDR3 is TGTGCCAGCAGCAGCAAGGCACTTAGGGGTGGCTACACCTTC. Translating gives CASSSKALRGGYTF.

The chain combines TRBV5-5 with TRBJ1-2, with D possibly matching TRBD1 (5 bases). In germline, CDR1 is SGHKS, CDR2 YYEKEE (reference sequence). The CDR3 is 13 residues long. Trimming left V 4 bases short and J 4 bases short, with 11 bases between. In nucleotides, the CDR3 is TGTGCCAGCAGCCCTCAGGGAGGCTATGGCTACACCTTC. This codes for CASSPQGGYGYTF.

The V call is TRBV11-2, the J call TRBJ1-2; 7 bases match TRBD1. J was trimmed by 4 bases and V by 5 bases; bases with no gene match: 1. This CDR3 has 12 residues. Per the germline V gene, CDR1 is SGHAT and CDR2 is FQNNGV. This CDR3 is CASSAGGYGYTF. The CDR3 DNA sequence: TGTGCCAGCAGCGCAGGGGGCTATGGCTACACCTTC.

This chain links TRBV5-4 with TRBJ2-1; D is perhaps TRBD2 (6 bases). The V gene lost 4 bases and the J gene lost 4 bases, with 12 bases spanning the gap. Germline CDR1 and CDR2: SGHNT and YYREEE (reference sequence). The CDR3 spans 14 residues. The CDR3 region is CASSLGDFYNEQFF. CDR3 sequence (DNA): TGTGCCAGCAGCCTCGGGGACTTTTACAATGAGCAGTTCTTC. Supplemented by reference TRBV5-4 and TRBJ2-1, the full variable domain reads ETGVTQSPTHLIKTRGQQVTLRCSSQSGHNTVSWYQQALGQGPQFIFQYYREEENGRGNFPPRFSGLQFPNYSSELNVNALELDDSALYLCASSLGDFYNEQFFGPGTRLTVL.

This clone was observed a single time. CDR3 sequence: CASSQDPSGGAKSSTDTQYF. In DNA, the CDR3 is TGCGCCAGCAGCCAAGATCCTAGCGGGGGAGCGAAATCTAGCACAGATACGCAGTATTTT. The rearrangement joins TRBV4-1 to TRBJ2-3; 10 bases map to TRBD2. The CDR3 consists of 20 residues. V was clipped by 0 bases and J by 0 bases; unmatched bases: 12. Germline values: CDR1 MGHRA, CDR2 YSYEKL.

The chain links TRBV10-3 to TRBJ2-7, with a tentative D call TRBD1 (5 bases). Per the germline V gene, CDR1 is ENHRY and CDR2 is SYGVKD. The germline V and J ends were trimmed by 0 bases and 6 bases, with 9 bases remaining between them. This CDR3 has 13 residues. This CDR3 is CAISESGQGEQYF. CDR3 in DNA: TGTGCCATCAGTGAGTCGGGGCAGGGCGAGCAGTACTTC.

This chain joins TRBV20-1 and TRBJ1-1; D is uncertain. The CDR3 is 11 residues long. Germline lookup yields CDR1 DFQATT and CDR2 SNEGSKA (reference sequence). V was cut by 4 bases and J by 4 bases, with 7 bases left in between. Here the CDR3 reads CSATAGTEAFF. The CDR3 DNA reads as TGCAGTGCTACGGCAGGCACTGAAGCTTTCTTT.

This clone was observed a few times. The chain carries TRBV29-1 and TRBJ2-1; 12 bases match TRBD2. The CDR3 extends over 14 amino acids. Losses at the gene ends were 6 bases for V and 5 bases for J; bases not matched to a gene: 5. CDR1 is SQVTM, CDR2 ANQGSEA, per germline. CDR3 coding DNA: TGCAGCGTAGACGGACTAGCGGGGAACAATGAGCAGTTCTTC. Protein sequence: CSVDGLAGNNEQFF.

The rearrangement uses TRBV11-2 and TRBJ2-5; 9 positions match TRBD1. The germline V gene encodes CDR1 SGHAT and CDR2 FQNNGV. CDR3 size: 15 residues. V lost 5 bases to trimming and J lost 5 bases; unmatched junction nucleotides: 9. CDR3 coding DNA: TGTGCCAGCAGCCCGGACAGGGGAAGGAGCGAGACCCAGTACTTC. Protein sequence: CASSPDRGRSETQYF.

The genes are TRBV27 and TRBJ1-5, with a weak D call TRBD1 (5 bases). The germline gives CDR1 MNHEY, CDR2 SMNVEV (reference sequence). V was clipped by 6 bases and J by 5 bases, with 8 bases between them. CDR3 length: 12 residues. The chain's CDR3 is CASRIGDQPQHF. For the CDR3, the DNA is TGTGCCAGCAGAATAGGGGATCAGCCCCAGCATTTT.

This sequence joins TRBV30 and TRBJ2-5; 13 positions match TRBD2. CDR3 size: 13 residues. Losses at the gene ends were 6 bases for V and 5 bases for J; bases not matched to a gene: 3. CDR1 GTSNPN and CDR2 SVGIG come from the germline V gene (reference sequence). CDR3 residues: CACRTSGSETQYF. The CDR3 nucleotides are TGTGCCTGTAGGACTAGCGGGAGTGAGACCCAGTACTTC.